One TCR beta chain is described in this entry. The data derive from a study of blood T cell repertoires in COVID-19. Study summary: The analysed material was cDNA or gDNA that came from T cells, B-cell-depleted T cells, or PBMCs.

The ends were cut back, 5 bases at V and 5 bases at J, with 13 bases in the middle. Germline lookup yields CDR1 SGHVS and CDR2 FNYEAQ. The CDR3 runs to 14 residues. TCRdb's copy holds only in-frame clones and misses some; the assay was immunoSEQ multiplex PCR. Of around 250,000 clones in the sample, about 82% are singletons; the top ten hold 5.1%. The receptor was derived from a man aged 45-60 years with active or convalescent COVID-19. Sequencing was performed on peripheral blood. The chain has TRBV7-6 and TRBJ1-5; TRBD1 is a possible D gene (5 bases). This CDR3 is CASSATGSHQPQHF. In DNA, the CDR3 is TGTGCCAGCAGCGCTACAGGAAGCCATCAGCCCCAGCATTTT.